Listed below are T cell receptor beta chains from one sample, sequenced in a study of shared clonotypes between healthy human individuals. The protocol was immunoSEQ multiplex PCR, while the TCRdb copy is restricted to in-frame clones and leaves out a portion. Seen here are 2.3 million or so clones, approximately 95% observed once, and the top ten hold 0.39%. Sequencing input: naive CD4+ T cells from PBMCs. The source is a man aged 18 to 29 in good health. Some clones in this sample may be carry-over from other donors' samples. The conserved cysteine and the conserved F or W are not part of the CDR3 here. The D gene is left open where the match is weak.

j_call v_call d_call cdr3_aa
TRBJ1-1 TRBV18 TRBD1 ASSQPTGLYTEAF
TRBJ1-2 TRBV28 - ASSPPRGGGYT
TRBJ1-2 TRBV6-1 - ASSETGGSGYT
TRBJ2-5 TRBV18 - ASSPGHGWEETQY
TRBJ2-2 TRBV2 - ASNDRGGELF
TRBJ2-1 TRBV6-4 TRBD2 ASSAGVWSYNEQF
TRBJ1-5 TRBV5-5 - ASSLGPKPQGPQH
TRBJ2-7 TRBV5-1 - ASSLQGRGNEQY
TRBJ2-2 TRBV7-2 - ASSPKGMAGENGELF
TRBJ2-7 TRBV10-3 TRBD1 AIRGQVRSYEQY
TRBJ2-7 TRBV5-1 - ASSIRALSGSHRNYEQY
TRBJ2-1 TRBV2 TRBD2 ASNLAAYNEQF
TRBJ2-3 TRBV6-1 TRBD1 ASSDYGRGRTDTQY
TRBJ2-4 TRBV2 - ASSEWDIQY
TRBJ1-3 TRBV2 - ASRMRGGINTIY
TRBJ2-5 TRBV13 TRBD2 ASSTRLAGGPGETQY
TRBJ1-1 TRBV5-1 TRBD1 ASSLVVVGGTAIEAF
TRBJ2-3 TRBV2 TRBD2 ASSARAGSTDTQY
TRBJ1-2 TRBV4-3 - ASSQAHRAYGYT
TRBJ1-1 TRBV6-5 - ASSYSGDRTEAF
TRBJ2-1 TRBV7-9 - ASSPGGSSYNEQF
TRBJ2-7 TRBV18 TRBD1 ASSQGAPAYEQY
TRBJ2-5 TRBV2 TRBD1 ASSDRAETQY
TRBJ2-1 TRBV2 - ASNLEGGYNEQF
TRBJ2-1 TRBV7-9 - ASSLAVSSRNEQF
TRBJ1-1 TRBV27 TRBD1 ASSLKVTGDFEAF
TRBJ2-7 TRBV7-9 - ASSLEGGASYEQY
TRBJ2-2 TRBV2 TRBD2 ASRGTRGGTGELF
TRBJ2-3 TRBV6-5 TRBD2 ASSTAGASTDTQY
TRBJ2-2 TRBV10-3 TRBD1 AIAEQGFTGELF
TRBJ2-7 TRBV5-1 - ASSLPISQSSGGTYEQY
TRBJ2-7 TRBV18 - ASSPRTGKPPPEQY
TRBJ1-1 TRBV5-8 - ASSLDRATEAF
TRBJ2-1 TRBV6-4 TRBD2 ASSDSGSTYNEQF
TRBJ1-5 TRBV6-6 - ASSRDSSNQPQH
TRBJ2-7 TRBV7-8 TRBD1 ASSYDRDSYEQY
TRBJ1-5 TRBV23-1 - ASSQSGLPGGNQPQH
TRBJ2-7 TRBV6-5 - ASSYSRYSYEQY
TRBJ2-3 TRBV14 - ASSLHPQSTQY
TRBJ2-1 TRBV6-5 - ASSELQGRF
TRBJ1-2 TRBV7-2 - ASSLTGTDYGYT
TRBJ2-5 TRBV29-1 TRBD1 SVDPGQGETQY
TRBJ2-7 TRBV28 - ASSLKPAYEQY
TRBJ1-4 TRBV5-1 - ASTLGTPGEKLF
TRBJ2-1 TRBV2 - ASGPGSSYNEQF
TRBJ2-6 TRBV5-1 - ASSLAWAGANVLT
TRBJ2-1 TRBV7-3 - ASSRGLQDEQF
TRBJ2-3 TRBV11-1 TRBD1 ASSRNRGQTDTQY
TRBJ2-5 TRBV7-3 - ASRSTGGWQETQY
TRBJ2-1 TRBV5-1 TRBD1 ASSPGGGYNEQF
TRBJ2-1 TRBV5-1 TRBD2 ASSLAGRENNEQF
TRBJ1-1 TRBV30 - AWAGPISGGAF
TRBJ2-7 TRBV11-2 - ASSHTGNNYEQY
TRBJ2-5 TRBV11-2 TRBD2 ASSRLQGREGETQY
TRBJ1-4 TRBV29-1 - SVRIPGSREKLF